This TCR beta chain stems from a study of T cell repertoires in cytomegalovirus infection. For the study at large: CMV epitopes that were recently identified and HLA-C-restricted were used alongside well-studied HLA-B-restricted ones. Through public TCR beta signatures, both CMV infection and matching HLA type were indicated. Findings of the study overall: The response measured ex vivo was dominated by TCR beta clonotypes (HLA-C-restricted and CMV-specific). Of the TCR beta families, the public ones yielded a cumulative frequency that identified carriers of CMV plus the relevant HLA.

Using its own MiXCR run on the reads, TCRdb lists one record per CDR3 protein. The data show 900,000 to 950,000 distinct CDR3 sequences, around 31% seen once. This clonotype turned up a few times. Its specificity is unknown. V was shortened by 5 bases and J by 8 bases, with 12 bases between the two germline ends. In germline, CDR1 is LNHDA, CDR2 SQIVND (reference sequence). CDR3 length equals 12 residues. Sequenced here: cultured CD8+ T cells from PBMCs, sampled from culture after CMV antigen stimulation. The TCR sequence derives from a human donor in good health (CMV status not recorded). Some clones in this sample may be carry-over from other donors' samples. The chain combines TRBV19 with TRBJ2-5; D is unclear. Here the CDR3 DNA reads TGTGCCAGTAGTTTTGGACCGGCCACCCAGTACTTC. This translates into CASSFGPATQYF.